This T cell receptor (beta chain) was sequenced for a study of blood T cell repertoires in COVID-19. Germline CDR1 is MNHEY and CDR2 is SMNVEV (reference sequence). The CDR3 contains 13 residues. Between the trimmed V and J ends, which lost 8 bases and 0 bases, there was a span of 9 bases. Authors' methods: Amplifying reference gene primers gave estimates of nucleated cell counts. Clones were sequenced by immunoSEQ multiplex PCR, and TCRdb holds only the in-frame ones, with some missing. For V, J and clone size, that table is used; D and trimming come from the DNA. The table has 12,000 or so clones, under 95% seen once.

The sequence was collected from a man in his sixties or seventies with active COVID-19. Source material: peripheral blood. The rearrangement uses TRBV27 and TRBJ2-3; D possibly corresponds to TRBD2 (6 bases). The CDR3 bases are TGTGCCAGCTTGGAGGGGAGCACAGATACGCAGTATTTT. It specifies CASLEGSTDTQYF.